Listed below are T cell receptor beta chains from one sample, sequenced in a study of T cells in Graves' hyperthyroidism and ophthalmopathy. TCRdb reprocessed the multiplex PCR reads with MiXCR, giving one entry per CDR3 protein. The sample shows about 350,000 distinct CDR3 sequences, roughly an eighth of them seen only once. Sequenced: blood. The receptors originated from a woman in her forties with Graves' ophthalmopathy. The CDR3 runs from the conserved cysteine through the conserved F or W. The D gene is left open where the match is weak. The listing skips clone size in some rows; elsewhere it reads once, few, many or a size class.

j_call clone_size v_call d_call cdr3_aa cdr3_nt
TRBJ2-3 many TRBV7-9 NA CASSPSPGDTQYF TGTGCCAGCAGCCCCAGCCCGGGAGATACGCAGTATTTT
TRBJ2-7 NA TRBV30 TRBD2 CAWSVTSGDEQYF TGTGCCTGGAGTGTAACTAGCGGAGACGAGCAGTACTTC
TRBJ2-3 many TRBV4-1 NA CASSQVPGRPDTQYF TGCGCCAGCAGCCAAGTTCCAGGGAGGCCAGATACGCAGTATTTT
TRBJ2-5 NA TRBV7-9 TRBD1 CASSLGQLYQETQYF TGTGCCAGCAGCTTGGGACAGTTGTACCAAGAGACCCAGTACTTC
TRBJ2-7 many TRBV28 NA CASSFGPQGRTYEQYF TGTGCCAGCAGTTTTGGTCCCCAGGGTAGAACCTACGAGCAGTACTTC
TRBJ1-1 NA TRBV18 TRBD1 CASSPQPGQGYRNTEAFF TGTGCCAGCTCACCTCAGCCGGGACAGGGGTATAGGAACACTGAAGCTTTCTTT
TRBJ2-2 many TRBV5-1 TRBD2 CASSLRAGDYTGELFF TGCGCCAGCAGCTTACGAGCGGGGGACTACACCGGGGAGCTGTTTTTT
TRBJ2-3 many TRBV28 NA CASIAGDPVDTQYF TGTGCCAGCATCGCGGGTGATCCTGTAGATACGCAGTATTTT
TRBJ2-7 NA TRBV30 TRBD2 CAWTSPSGSKQYF TGTGCCTGGACGAGCCCTAGCGGGAGCAAGCAGTACTTC
TRBJ2-2 many TRBV11-1 NA CASSLAAWDPELFF TGTGCCAGCAGCTTAGCTGCTTGGGACCCGGAGCTGTTTTTT
TRBJ1-1 many TRBV29-1 NA CSVELLNAWNTEAFF TGCAGCGTTGAACTGCTAAACGCTTGGAACACTGAAGCTTTCTTT
TRBJ2-3 NA TRBV19 TRBD2 CVSSMGGGSTDTQYF TGTGTCAGTAGTATGGGCGGGGGTTCTACAGATACGCAGTATTTT
TRBJ2-2 many TRBV12-3/TRBV12-4 TRBD1 CASEAGTGGTGELFF TGTGCCAGCGAAGCCGGGACAGGAGGAACCGGGGAGCTGTTTTTT
TRBJ2-5 NA TRBV19 NA CASTQSEGFAETQYF TGTGCCAGTACCCAATCTGAGGGTTTTGCAGAGACCCAGTACTTC
TRBJ2-1 NA TRBV5-1 NA CASSLDTNSYNEQFF TGCGCCAGCAGCCTAGACACAAACTCCTACAATGAGCAGTTCTTC
TRBJ2-5 NA TRBV9 NA CASSPYANQPSLPPYF TGTGCCAGCAGCCCATACGCCAACCAACCCAGCTTGCCGCCATACTTC
TRBJ2-4 NA TRBV20-1 TRBD2 CSGGGSKNIQYF TGCAGTGGCGGGGGGTCCAAAAACATTCAGTACTTC
TRBJ2-1 many TRBV12-3/TRBV12-4 TRBD2 CASSSRAGVNNEQFF TGTGCCAGCAGTAGCAGAGCGGGAGTAAACAATGAGCAGTTCTTC
TRBJ1-1 many TRBV7-9 NA CASSPTLIRRNTEAFF TGTGCCAGCAGCCCTACTTTGATCCGAAGGAACACTGAAGCTTTCTTT
TRBJ1-2 many TRBV7-9 TRBD1 CASSLGQIYGYTF TGTGCCAGCAGCTTGGGACAGATCTATGGCTACACCTTC
TRBJ2-7 few TRBV20-1 NA CSAGRYEQYF TGCAGTGCTGGCCGCTACGAGCAGTACTTC
TRBJ2-7 many TRBV6-1 NA CASSYATSRGYEQYF TGTGCCAGCAGTTACGCGACTTCCCGGGGGTACGAGCAGTACTTC
TRBJ2-5 many TRBV27 TRBD2 CASSGDKVLAGLIQTQYF TGTGCCAGCAGTGGAGATAAGGTGCTAGCGGGATTAATACAGACCCAGTACTTC
TRBJ1-3 few TRBV29-1 NA CSVTGLSGNTIYF TGCAGCGTCACAGGGCTCTCTGGAAACACCATATATTTT
TRBJ2-4 few TRBV20-1 NA CSGAGSGKNIQYF TGCAGTGGCGCAGGGTCGGGCAAAAACATTCAGTACTTC
TRBJ1-4 many TRBV3-1 NA CASSLGPSGTNEKLFF TGTGCCAGCAGCCTTGGACCTTCCGGAACTAATGAAAAACTGTTTTTT
TRBJ2-7 many TRBV6-1 NA CASNPSGGGSYEQYF TGTGCCAGCAACCCTAGTGGAGGAGGCTCCTACGAGCAGTACTTC
TRBJ2-3 many TRBV2 TRBD2 CASTKTSGSTDTQYF TGTGCCAGCACCAAGACTAGCGGTAGCACAGATACGCAGTATTTT